The 18 T cell receptor beta chains below all came from one sample that was sequenced in a study of shared clonotypes between healthy human individuals (dated by TCRdb to about 2020). Preparation of the library involved the immunoSEQ multiplex PCR assay. The immuneACCESS repertoire file appears here via TCRdb, limited to in-frame rearrangements. These files lack a portion of the clones; in checked studies, under half of the deficit traces to unresolved V genes, and the cause of the others is not known. This sample gives approximately 1,500,000 clones in total; 95% to 97% of them show up just once. About 1.2% of the sample lies in the top ten. The sequenced sample was naive CD4+ T cells sorted from blood. According to the study, the label for this sample's cell subset or site signals: CD45RA+ positively selected. The receptor source for this set is a man between 25 and 39 years old in good health.

The V gene is TRBV28, the J gene TRBJ2-2; D possibly corresponds to TRBD2 (6 bases). Looked up from germline, CDR1 is MDHEN and CDR2 is SYDVKM. V was clipped by 4 bases and J by 2 bases, with 8 bases between them. This CDR3 spans 14 amino acids. Here the CDR3 DNA reads TGTGCCAGCAGTTCCGGGACTAACACCGGGGAGCTGTTTTTT. Protein product: CASSSGTNTGELFF.

The chain couples TRBV5-8 to TRBJ2-2; no clear D. The CDR3 runs to 13 residues. Germline V lookup: CDR1 SGHTS, CDR2 YDEGEE. The germline V and J ends were trimmed by 1 base and 5 bases, with 6 bases remaining between them. The CDR3 bases are TGTGCCAGCAGCTTGACCCGTACCGGGGAGCTGTTTTTT. It yields the protein CASSLTRTGELFF.

This rearrangement joins TRBV7-9 to TRBJ2-7; the match to TRBD1 covers 9 bases. V shed 4 bases, J shed 5 bases, and the junction held 9 bases outside the gene matches. Germline CDR1 is SEHNR and CDR2 is FQNEAQ (reference sequence). The length of the CDR3 is 15 residues. The CDR3 here is CASSSRDRVRDEQYF. The DNA for the CDR3 is TGTGCCAGCAGCTCTAGGGACAGGGTAAGGGACGAGCAGTACTTC.

The J gene is TRBJ1-1, the V gene TRBV19; D might be TRBD1 (5 bases). The V end was cut by 3 bases, the J end by 0 bases, with 11 bases between. The CDR3 runs 15 residues. Germline assignment: CDR1 LNHDA and CDR2 SQIVND (reference sequence). CDR3 sequence (DNA): TGTGCCAGTAGTATGAGGGGACGTATGAACACTGAAGCTTTCTTT. It encodes CASSMRGRMNTEAFF.

The rearrangement joins TRBV9 to TRBJ2-3; D is undetermined. The CDR3 contains 14 residues. V was shortened by 2 bases and J by 4 bases, with 11 bases between the two germline ends. Germline CDR1 SGDLS, CDR2 YYNGEE. The CDR3 is CASSVGVLADTQYF. In DNA form, the CDR3 reads TGTGCCAGCAGCGTTGGGGTCTTAGCAGATACGCAGTATTTT. The full variable domain, its missing parts supplied by reference TRBV9 and TRBJ2-3, is DSGVTQTPKHLITATGQRVTLRCSPRSGDLSVYWYQQSLDQGLQFLIQYYNGEERAKGNILERFSAQQFPDLHSELNLSSLELGDSALYFCASSVGVLADTQYFGPGTRLTVL.

This sequence joins TRBV18 and TRBJ1-2; TRBD1 aligns across 7 bases. The CDR3 extends over 14 amino acids. Losses at the gene ends were 6 bases for V and 5 bases for J; bases not matched to a gene: 9. CDR1 and CDR2 (germline): KGHSH, LQKENI. The DNA for the CDR3 is TGTGCCAGCTCCCTGGACAGGATGCTATATGGCTACACCTTC. Translation: CASSLDRMLYGYTF.

The genes are TRBV5-1 and TRBJ2-5; D not certain. CDR1 is SGHRS and CDR2 is YFSETQ in the germline V gene. CDR3 length equals 14 residues. Trimming cost V 1 base and J 1 base, with 8 bases left between them. This chain's CDR3 is CASSLRSAQETQYF. CDR3 coding DNA: TGCGCCAGCAGCTTGCGGTCGGCCCAAGAGACCCAGTACTTC.

The V gene is TRBV5-5, the J gene TRBJ2-7; D is ambiguous. Deletions cut 4 bases from V and 3 bases from J, with 17 bases between. Germline lookup yields CDR1 SGHKS and CDR2 YYEKEE (reference sequence). CDR3 length equals 15 residues. This chain's CDR3 is CASSHTGSPDYEQYF. The CDR3, as DNA: TGTGCCAGCAGCCATACCGGCTCACCGGACTACGAGCAGTACTTC.

The gene calls are TRBV27 and TRBJ2-7; D possibly corresponds to TRBD2 (6 bases). The germline V gene has CDR1 MNHEY and CDR2 SMNVEV (reference sequence). CDR3 length equals 14 residues. Trimming took off 3 bases at V and 2 bases at J, with 11 bases between the two ends. The CDR3 DNA reads as TGTGCCAGCAGTTTTTTGCGGGGAACCTACGAGCAGTACTTC. The encoded protein is CASSFLRGTYEQYF.

In regard to this clone: Different DNA sequences within this sample yield the same CDR3. V and J are TRBV20-1 and TRBJ2-1; TRBD1 might be the D (5 bases). This CDR3 contains 10 residues. Germline CDR1 DFQATT, CDR2 SNEGSKA (reference sequence). Deletions cut 5 bases from V and 7 bases from J, with 6 bases between. The CDR3 bases are TGCAGTGCTGCAGGGAATGAGCAGTTCTTC. Its translation is CSAAGNEQFF.

The rearrangement uses TRBV27 and TRBJ1-1; D possibly corresponds to TRBD1 (6 bases). The CDR3 covers 14 residues. Trimming took 6 bases from V and 4 from J, leaving 15 bases between them. Per germline, CDR1 MNHEY and CDR2 SMNVEV (reference sequence). The CDR3 DNA is TGTGCCAGCAGGGCGGACAGAATTTCCACTGAAGCTTTCTTT. Amino acid sequence: CASRADRISTEAFF.

The V and J genes are TRBV9 and TRBJ2-5, with D tentatively TRBD2 (6 bases). Trimming removed 0 bases from V and 5 bases from J, with 17 bases in between. The CDR3 consists of 16 residues. CDR1 is SGDLS and CDR2 is YYNGEE in the germline V gene. As DNA, the CDR3 is TGTGCCAGCAGCGTAGCTATCGGGAGTAAGGGGGAGACCCAGTACTTC. Protein: CASSVAIGSKGETQYF.

This clone has just one count. J is TRBJ2-3 and V is TRBV28, with 8 bases aligning to TRBD1. CDR1 MDHEN and CDR2 SYDVKM come from the germline V gene. The CDR3 is 13 amino acids. Losses at the gene ends were 10 bases for V and 1 base for J; bases not matched to a gene: 4. The CDR3 protein is CANRGVGTDTQYF. The CDR3 bases are TGTGCCAACAGGGGGGTCGGCACAGATACGCAGTATTTT.

V gene TRBV9 combines with J gene TRBJ2-5, with TRBD1 identical over 7 bases. Germline CDR1 and CDR2: SGDLS and YYNGEE. This CDR3 is built from 13 residues. V dropped 4 bases and J dropped 7; count of bases not matched to a gene: 7. The CDR3 sequence is CASSKTGEGTQYF. As DNA, the CDR3 is TGTGCCAGCAGCAAAACAGGGGAAGGGACCCAGTACTTC. Looking up the rest from reference TRBV9 and TRBJ2-5 gives the full variable domain: DSGVTQTPKHLITATGQRVTLRCSPRSGDLSVYWYQQSLDQGLQFLIQYYNGEERAKGNILERFSAQQFPDLHSELNLSSLELGDSALYFCASSKTGEGTQYFGPGTRLLVL.

The CDR3 DNA is TGTGCCAGCAGCTTAGCTACAGGGGGGGAGCTGTTTTTT. This sequence encodes CASSLATGGELFF. The rearrangement uses TRBV7-2 and TRBJ2-2, with D maybe TRBD1 (6 bases). CDR1 is SGHTA and CDR2 is FQGNSA in the germline V gene. This CDR3 region has 13 residues. The V and J ends lost 0 bases and 8 bases respectively, with 7 bases between them.

This clone has just one count. The genes are TRBV7-6 and TRBJ2-1, with 8 bases aligning to TRBD1. The germline CDR1 and CDR2 sequences are SGHVS and FNYEAQ. There are 15 residues in the CDR3. The V gene end was trimmed by 5 bases and the J gene end by 1 base; junction bases not matched to a gene: 4. CDR3 nucleotide sequence: TGTGCCAGCAGCCCACAGGGGGGTTCCTACAATGAGCAGTTCTTC. Amino acids: CASSPQGGSYNEQFF. Using reference TRBV7-6 and TRBJ2-1 for the parts outside the CDR3, the full variable domain is GAGVSQSPRYKVTKRGQDVALRCDPISGHVSLYWYRQALGQGPEFLTYFNYEAQQDKSGLPNDRFSAERPEGSISTLTIQRTEQRDSAMYRCASSPQGGSYNEQFFGPGTRLTVL.

This clone has just one count. This chain's CDR3 is CASSPRDRLRAFF. The CDR3 DNA is TGTGCCAGCTCCCCTCGGGACCGCCTGAGAGCTTTCTTT. This chain uses TRBV6-1 with TRBJ1-1; D perhaps matches TRBD1 (5 bases). The CDR3 extends over 13 amino acids. Germline lookup yields CDR1 MNHNS and CDR2 SASEGT. V was pared by 8 bases and J by 10 bases, with 20 bases between.

The chain joins TRBV6-5 to TRBJ2-7; D may be TRBD1 or TRBD2 (5 bases each). The V end lost 2 bases, the J end lost 5 bases, and 16 bases lay between the germline ends. The germline V gene encodes CDR1 MNHEY and CDR2 SVGAGI. The CDR3 has 15 amino acids. This chain's CDR3 is CASSYGGAVTHEQYF. The CDR3 coding sequence is TGTGCCAGCAGTTACGGGGGTGCAGTCACCCACGAGCAGTACTTC.